The 30 T cell receptor beta chains below were found in one sample sequenced in a study of T cells in Graves' hyperthyroidism and ophthalmopathy. Researchers took RNA transcripts and amplified the TCR beta CDR3 regions from them. With the HTBI primer set, the TCR CDR3 went through a first round of RT-PCR. Using its own MiXCR run on the multiplex PCR reads, TCRdb lists one record per CDR3 protein. The sample consists of approximately 560,000 distinct CDR3 sequences, 40% to 55% of them appearing once. Sequenced sample: peripheral blood or thyroid tissue (not recorded which). These receptors were taken from a woman aged 18-29 years with Graves' hyperthyroidism.

The CDR3 loop is CSARGTAEANYGYTF. The DNA of the CDR3 is TGCAGTGCTAGAGGGACCGCTGAAGCTAACTATGGCTACACCTTC. The genes are TRBV20-1 and TRBJ1-2, with unresolved D. The CDR3 is made up of 15 amino acids. Trimming left V 1 base short and J 0 bases short, with 12 bases between. Per germline, CDR1 DFQATT and CDR2 SNEGSKA (reference sequence).

This clonotype is a singleton in its sample. The genes are TRBV27 and TRBJ1-1, with D possibly being TRBD1 (6 bases). There are 14 residues in the CDR3. In germline, CDR1 is MNHEY, CDR2 SMNVEV (reference sequence). The V gene lost 4 bases and the J gene lost 4 bases, with 13 bases spanning the gap. The DNA for the CDR3 is TGTGCCAGCAGTTGGTCAGGGGTACTCACTGAAGCTTTCTTT. Translating gives CASSWSGVLTEAFF.

The chain employs TRBV2 and TRBJ1-2; 8 bases line up with TRBD1. The junction had 0 bases not matched to a gene; V was cut back by 11 bases and J by 4 bases. CDR3 length: 10 residues. Germline loops: CDR1 SNHLY, CDR2 FYNNEI. CDR3 in DNA: TGTGCCGGGACAGGCTATGGCTACACCTTC. As protein: CAGTGYGYTF.

The J gene is TRBJ1-3, the V gene TRBV24-1, with D possibly being TRBD1 (5 bases). Trimming stripped 9 bases from V and 4 bases from J, with 9 bases between. The germline V gene has CDR1 KGHDR and CDR2 SFDVKD. The length of the CDR3 is 12 residues. In DNA, the CDR3 is TGTGCCACCTCTCGGGGGGGAAACACCATATATTTT. Amino acids: CATSRGGNTIYF.

This clonotype was counted many times. The chain employs TRBV7-2 and TRBJ2-5; D assignment may be TRBD1 or TRBD2 (5 bases each). Germline V gene data show CDR1 as SGHTA and CDR2 as FQGNSA. The CDR3 runs to 13 residues. V was shortened by 6 bases and J by 5 bases, with 13 bases between the two germline ends. DNA for the CDR3: TGTGCCAGCAGGGGACCGACTTCGGAGACCCAGTACTTC. Amino acids: CASRGPTSETQYF.

This clonotype was observed a handful of times. This sequence joins TRBV6-6 and TRBJ2-7; 8 bases line up with TRBD1. J gave up 3 bases and V 4 bases, and 5 bases lay outside the gene matches. The CDR3 runs to 14 residues. CDR1 is MNHNY, CDR2 SVGAGI, per germline (reference sequence). The CDR3 spells CASSSQGENYEQYF. The CDR3 nucleotides are TGTGCCAGCAGTTCACAGGGGGAAAACTACGAGCAGTACTTC.

In this sample, this clonotype turned up many times. The chain uses TRBV2 and TRBJ1-2; 10 nucleotides agree with TRBD1. The ends lost 7 bases at V and 8 bases at J; junction bases unmatched: 10. Germline loops: CDR1 SNHLY, CDR2 FYNNEI. This CDR3 is 14 amino acids long. The CDR3 reads CASKRRQGAKGYTF. The CDR3 DNA follows: TGTGCCAGCAAGCGTCGACAGGGGGCGAAAGGCTACACCTTC. Drawing the rest from reference TRBV2 and TRBJ1-2, the complete variable domain is EPEVTQTPSHQVTQMGQEVILRCVPISNHLYFYWYRQILGQKVEFLVSFYNNEISEKSEIFDDQFSVERPDGSNFTLKIRSTKLEDSAMYFCASKRRQGAKGYTFGSGTRLTVV.

This clonotype occurred many times. The chain combines TRBV7-2 with TRBJ1-5, with 7 bases fitting TRBD1. Per germline, CDR1 SGHTA and CDR2 FQGNSA. The CDR3 runs 15 residues. The trim removed 5 bases at V and 1 base at J, leaving 5 bases unmatched. CDR3 nucleotide sequence: TGTGCCAGCAGCGCAGGGGGAATGAGCAATCAGCCCCAGCATTTT. This gives the protein CASSAGGMSNQPQHF.

The sample holds one count of this clonotype. V usage is TRBV10-3 and J usage is TRBJ2-7; TRBD1 or TRBD2 may be the D gene (5 bases each). This CDR3 has 15 residues. In germline, CDR1 is ENHRY, CDR2 SYGVKD. The germline V and J ends were trimmed by 10 bases and 3 bases, with 22 bases remaining between them. In DNA form, the CDR3 reads TGTGCCAGCAGCGCCTCCGGGACGGCTCGCTACGAGCAGTACTTC. It yields the protein CASSASGTARYEQYF.

As concerns this clonotype: A much larger clone differs from this one at a single base, so this may be a read error. The chain uses TRBV10-3 and TRBJ1-2, with D perhaps TRBD1 (5 bases). The V end lost 8 bases, the J end lost 3 bases, and 16 bases lay between the germline ends. The CDR3 spans 14 residues. CDR1 and CDR2 from the germline V gene are ENHRY and SYGVKD. CDR3 residues: CAIPTPGQDYGYTF. As DNA, the CDR3 is TGTGCCATCCCCACCCCAGGGCAGGACTATGGCTACACCTTC.

The table lists this clonotype with many counts. The chain employs TRBV10-3 and TRBJ2-3; 9 bases fit TRBD2. Germline-derived CDR1 and CDR2 are ENHRY and SYGVKD. This CDR3 comprises 15 residues. Trimming at V came to 2 bases and at J to 2 bases, leaving 2 bases not matched to a gene. The CDR3 coding sequence is TGTGCCATCAGTGAGACTAGCGGGCTCACAGATACGCAGTATTTT. Its translation is CAISETSGLTDTQYF.

The chain is built from TRBV10-3 and TRBJ1-4; D is unclear. The CDR3 has 12 amino acids. V gave up 4 bases and J gave up 7 bases, with 7 bases separating them. Germline lookup yields CDR1 ENHRY and CDR2 SYGVKD. The CDR3 DNA sequence: TGTGCCATCAGTGGGGAGGGTGAAAAACTGTTTTTT. This encodes CAISGEGEKLFF.

There are many counts of this clonotype. This chain links TRBV2 with TRBJ1-5; D uncertain. Germline V CDR1 and CDR2: SNHLY, FYNNEI. This CDR3 is built from 13 residues. V lost 5 bases and J lost 5, with 10 bases in between. The CDR3 protein is CASSQATHQPQHF. The DNA for the CDR3 is TGTGCCAGCAGTCAGGCAACCCATCAGCCCCAGCATTTT.

Only a few counts were recorded for this clonotype. V usage is TRBV7-8 and J usage is TRBJ1-1, with D uncertain. The CDR3 has 11 residues. Trimming took 1 base from V and 7 from J, leaving 4 bases between them. Germline V gene data show CDR1 as SGHVS and CDR2 as FQNEAQ. The CDR3 bases are TGTGCCAGCAGCTTAGTTAATGAAGCTTTCTTT. Amino acids: CASSLVNEAFF.

The rearrangement joins TRBV24-1 to TRBJ2-7; the D gene is possibly TRBD2 (7 bases). The germline gives CDR1 KGHDR, CDR2 SFDVKD. The CDR3 totals 15 residues. Trimming pared 5 bases from V and 8 bases from J, leaving 21 bases between. DNA for the CDR3: TGTGCCACCAGTGGATCGGGGGGCACCTTCTTTAAGCAGTACTTC. This sequence encodes CATSGSGGTFFKQYF.

This clonotype has a count of ten or more. The chain employs TRBV13 and TRBJ1-6, with D possibly being TRBD1 (5 bases). Trimming removed 6 bases from V and 7 bases from J, with 13 bases in between. The CDR3 loop spans 14 amino acids. Germline V gene lookup returns CDR1 PRHDT and CDR2 FYEKMQ (reference sequence). CDR3 DNA: TGTGCCAGCAGTCGCGGGGCAAACAATTCACCCCTCCACTTT. Its translation: CASSRGANNSPLHF.

There are a few counts of this clonotype. The chain is built from TRBV7-3 and TRBJ1-1; a possible D gene is TRBD1 (5 bases). V was shortened by 2 bases and J by 2 bases, with 12 bases between the two germline ends. Germline loops: CDR1 SGHTA, CDR2 FQGTGA. This CDR3 has 15 residues. The CDR3 DNA is TGTGCCAGCAGCTTACAGGGCTCAGGAAACACTGAAGCTTTCTTT. This translates into CASSLQGSGNTEAFF.

The rearrangement links TRBV7-3 to TRBJ1-2; 7 bases agree with TRBD1. Looked up from germline, CDR1 is SGHTA and CDR2 is FQGTGA. The V segment lost 4 bases and the J segment 6 bases; nucleotides outside the gene matches: 8. CDR3 size: 14 residues. CDR3 in amino acids: CASSSPGTVDGYTF. The CDR3 DNA follows: TGTGCCAGCAGCTCGCCCGGGACAGTGGATGGCTACACCTTC.

The J gene is TRBJ2-5, the V gene TRBV11-2; D possibly corresponds to TRBD2 (5 bases). Germline V gives CDR1 SGHAT, CDR2 FQNNGV. Trimming took off 1 base at V and 2 bases at J, with 11 bases between the two ends. This CDR3 has 15 residues. The CDR3 protein is CASSLVWSGQETQYF. The CDR3 region has the DNA TGTGCCAGCAGCTTAGTCTGGAGCGGTCAAGAGACCCAGTACTTC.

The V and J genes are TRBV5-1 and TRBJ1-1, with 8 bases matching TRBD1. Germline-derived CDR1 and CDR2 are SGHRS and YFSETQ. Trimming took 7 bases from V and 6 from J; bases not matched to a gene: 8. This CDR3 spans 13 amino acids. Here the CDR3 DNA reads TGCGCCAGCGCGGGACAGGAGGATGCTGAAGCTTTCTTT. Protein product: CASAGQEDAEAFF.

This clonotype was seen once. The V call is TRBV9, the J call TRBJ2-7; 7 bases align to TRBD1. CDR3 length: 15 amino acids. V dropped 2 bases and J dropped 3; count of bases not matched to a gene: 8. The germline V gene encodes CDR1 SGDLS and CDR2 YYNGEE. The CDR3 is CASSVAGQENYEQYF. CDR3 bases: TGTGCCAGCAGCGTCGCCGGACAGGAAAACTACGAGCAGTACTTC.

This clonotype has just a few counts. J is TRBJ2-7 and V is TRBV6-5, with TRBD2 matching 10 bases. The ends lost 2 bases at V and 3 bases at J; junction bases unmatched: 4. CDR1 MNHEY and CDR2 SVGAGI come from the germline V gene. The CDR3 is made up of 15 amino acids. Here the CDR3 DNA reads TGTGCCAGCAGTTACCTGGCTAGCGGGAGCTACGAGCAGTACTTC. Its translation: CASSYLASGSYEQYF.

This clonotype was detected only a few times. The chain recombines TRBV7-2 with TRBJ2-7; 7 nucleotides align to TRBD2. Germline values: CDR1 SGHTA, CDR2 FQGNSA. With 5 bases clipped from V and 3 bases from J, the junction kept 7 bases outside the gene matches. The CDR3 is 14 residues long. The CDR3 DNA follows: TGTGCCAGCAGCCATCGAGCGGGGAACTACGAGCAGTACTTC. Its translation is CASSHRAGNYEQYF.

Turning to this clonotype: A junction boundary mismatches the germline segment, possibly from a read error. The rearrangement links TRBV2 to TRBJ1-5, with TRBD1 as a possible D gene (5 bases). The length of the CDR3 is 15 residues. CDR1 SNHLY and CDR2 FYNNEI come from the germline V gene. The CDR3 nucleotides read TGTGCCTGCAGTGCGGGGGGAAGACGCAATCAGCCCCAGCATTTT. Translated, it gives CACSAGGRRNQPQHF. Supplemented by reference TRBV2 and TRBJ1-5, the full variable domain reads EPEVTQTPSHQVTQMGQEVILRCVPISNHLYFYWYRQILGQKVEFLVSFYNNEISEKSEIFDDQFSVERPDGSNFTLKIRSTKLEDSAMYFCACSAGGRRNQPQHFGDGTRLSIL.

This chain links TRBV2 with TRBJ1-1; unclear D gene. The V and J ends lost 5 bases and 0 bases respectively, with 10 bases between them. CDR3 size: 14 residues. Germline values: CDR1 SNHLY, CDR2 FYNNEI. CDR3 sequence reads: CASSYGLLNTEAFF. In DNA form, the CDR3 reads TGTGCCAGCAGTTATGGGCTTTTGAACACTGAAGCTTTCTTT.

Of note for this clonotype: Given a much more abundant clone one base away, this may be a read error. The chain is built from TRBV7-8 and TRBJ2-5, with TRBD1 as a possible D gene (5 bases). CDR1 is SGHVS and CDR2 is FQNEAQ in the germline V gene. The CDR3 is 14 residues long. V lost 4 bases to trimming and J lost 4 bases, with 13 bases between them. The CDR3 here is CASSSAGIGETQYF. In DNA form, the CDR3 reads TGTGCCAGCAGCTCGGCAGGGATAGGAGAGACCCAGTACTTC.

J is TRBJ2-3 and V is TRBV11-2; D remains ambiguous. Germline values: CDR1 SGHAT, CDR2 FQNNGV. The CDR3 consists of 12 residues. V was trimmed by 1 base and J by 7 bases, leaving 6 bases between them. For the CDR3, the DNA is TGTGCCAGCAGCTTAGGTCCAAATACGCAGTATTTT. Encoded protein: CASSLGPNTQYF.

This clonotype was observed a single time. Being one base from a much bigger clone, this may be a read error. The chain has TRBV2 and TRBJ1-3; D gene uncertain. Germline V gene lookup returns CDR1 SNHLY and CDR2 FYNNEI. The CDR3 extends over 14 amino acids. Deletions cut 5 bases from V and 6 bases from J, with 14 bases between. The CDR3 DNA is TGTGCCAGCAGTTCCCCCGAGACGCCAAACACCATATATTTT. Protein product: CASSSPETPNTIYF.

The chain combines TRBV29-1 with TRBJ1-5, with D tentatively TRBD1 (5 bases). Germline-derived CDR1 and CDR2 are SQVTM and ANQGSEA. The CDR3 length is 11 residues. Trimming left V 7 bases short and J 11 bases short, with 15 bases between. The CDR3 DNA follows: TGCAGCGCCGCGGGACTAGCGGCCCAGCATTTT. Protein product: CSAAGLAAQHF.

This chain joins TRBV7-2 and TRBJ1-3; no clear D. The germline gives CDR1 SGHTA, CDR2 FQGNSA. V was clipped by 1 base and J by 3 bases, with 7 bases between them. The CDR3 is made up of 14 amino acids. CDR3 coding DNA: TGTGCCAGCAGCTTAGGGGGATTTGGAAACACCATATATTTT. Protein product: CASSLGGFGNTIYF.